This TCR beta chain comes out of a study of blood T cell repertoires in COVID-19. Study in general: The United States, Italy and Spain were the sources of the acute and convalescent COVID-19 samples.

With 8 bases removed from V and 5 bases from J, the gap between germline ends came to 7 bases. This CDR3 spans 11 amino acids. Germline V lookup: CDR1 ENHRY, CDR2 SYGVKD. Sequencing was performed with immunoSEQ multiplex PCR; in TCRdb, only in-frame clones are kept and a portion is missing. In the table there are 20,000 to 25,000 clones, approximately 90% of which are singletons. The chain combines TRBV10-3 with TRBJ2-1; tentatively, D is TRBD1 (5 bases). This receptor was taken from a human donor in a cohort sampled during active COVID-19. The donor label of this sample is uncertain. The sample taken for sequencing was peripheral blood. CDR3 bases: TGTGCCATCGGGGCGGACAATGAGCAGTTCTTC. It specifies CAIGADNEQFF.